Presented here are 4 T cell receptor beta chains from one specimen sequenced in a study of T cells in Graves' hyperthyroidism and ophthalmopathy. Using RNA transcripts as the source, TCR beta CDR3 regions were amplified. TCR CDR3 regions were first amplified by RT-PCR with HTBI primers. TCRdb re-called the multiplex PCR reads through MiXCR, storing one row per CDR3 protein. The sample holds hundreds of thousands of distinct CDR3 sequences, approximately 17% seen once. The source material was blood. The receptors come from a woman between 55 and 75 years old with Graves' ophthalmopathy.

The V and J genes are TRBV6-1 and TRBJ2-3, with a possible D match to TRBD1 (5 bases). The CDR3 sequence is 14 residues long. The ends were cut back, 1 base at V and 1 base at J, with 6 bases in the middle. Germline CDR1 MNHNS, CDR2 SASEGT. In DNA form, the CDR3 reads TGTGCCAGCAGTGAAGAACAGGGCACAGATACGCAGTATTTT. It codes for CASSEEQGTDTQYF.

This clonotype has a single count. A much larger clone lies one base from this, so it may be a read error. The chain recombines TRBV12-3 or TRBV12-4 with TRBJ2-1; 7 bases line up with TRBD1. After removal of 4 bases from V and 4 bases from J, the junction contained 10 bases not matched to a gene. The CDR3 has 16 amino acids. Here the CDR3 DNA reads TGTGCCAGCAGTTCCGACAGAACAGGGGCTTACAATGAGCAGTTCTTC. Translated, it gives CASSSDRTGAYNEQFF.

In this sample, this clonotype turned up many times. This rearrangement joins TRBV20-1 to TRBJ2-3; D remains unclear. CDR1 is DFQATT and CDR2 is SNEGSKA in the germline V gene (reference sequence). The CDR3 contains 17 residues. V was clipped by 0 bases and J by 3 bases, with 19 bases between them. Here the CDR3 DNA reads TGCAGTGCTAGAGATGCTCGCGCGGCATCAAATACAGATACGCAGTATTTT. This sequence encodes CSARDARAASNTDTQYF.

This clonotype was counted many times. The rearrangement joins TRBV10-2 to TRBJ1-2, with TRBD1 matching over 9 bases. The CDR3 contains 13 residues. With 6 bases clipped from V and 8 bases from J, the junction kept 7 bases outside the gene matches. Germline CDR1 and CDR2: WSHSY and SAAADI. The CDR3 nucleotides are TGCGCCAGCAGCGTGCAGGACAGGGGAGGCTACACCTTC. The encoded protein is CASSVQDRGGYTF.